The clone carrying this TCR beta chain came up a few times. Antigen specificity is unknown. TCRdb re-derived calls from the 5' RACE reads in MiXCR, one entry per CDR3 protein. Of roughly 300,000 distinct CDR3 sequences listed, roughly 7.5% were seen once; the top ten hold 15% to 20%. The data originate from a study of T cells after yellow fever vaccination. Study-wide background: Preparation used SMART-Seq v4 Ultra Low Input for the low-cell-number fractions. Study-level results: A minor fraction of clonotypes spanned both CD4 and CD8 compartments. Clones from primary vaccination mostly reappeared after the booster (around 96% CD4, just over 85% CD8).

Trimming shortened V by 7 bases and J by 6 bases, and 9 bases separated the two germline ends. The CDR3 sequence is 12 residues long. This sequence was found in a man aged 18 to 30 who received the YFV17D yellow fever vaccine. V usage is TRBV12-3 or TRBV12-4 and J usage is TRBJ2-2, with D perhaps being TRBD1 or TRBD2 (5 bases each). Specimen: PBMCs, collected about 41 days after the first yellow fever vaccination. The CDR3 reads CASTLGAGELFF. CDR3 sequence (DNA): TGTGCCAGCACCCTGGGGGCCGGGGAGCTGTTTTTT.